This T cell receptor (beta chain) derives from a study of CD8 T cells in Susac syndrome. The table lists this clonotype with a count of one. The germline CDR1 and CDR2 sequences are SQVTM and ANQGSEA. Deletions cut 5 bases from V and 2 bases from J, with 15 bases between. The CDR3 extends over 14 amino acids. Random hexamers served to reverse transcribe roughly 0.5 to 1 ug RNA. TCRdb re-called the immunoSEQ multiplex PCR reads through MiXCR, storing one row per CDR3 protein. The sample holds under 200,000 distinct CDR3 sequences, around 95% seen once. Sequencing input: CD4+ T cells from PBMCs. The chain employs TRBV29-1 and TRBJ1-2; tentative D call: TRBD1 (6 bases). The TCR was taken from a human donor with Susac syndrome. The CDR3 loop is CSVRRQAVNYGYTF. The DNA of the CDR3 is TGCAGCGTTCGGCGACAGGCGGTAAACTATGGCTACACCTTC.